Given below is one T cell receptor beta chain in context. Germline values: CDR1 LGHDT, CDR2 YNNKEL (reference sequence). Trimming took off 1 base at V and 2 bases at J, with 8 bases between the two ends. CDR3 length equals 14 residues. This record comes from a study of blood T cell repertoires in COVID-19. Study context: PBMCs, B-cell-depleted T cells, or T cells were the source of the cDNA or gDNA that made up the material.

Generated by immunoSEQ multiplex PCR, the TCRdb table keeps only in-frame clones and is missing some. The sample has about 400,000 clones; more than 80% are singletons. Source material: peripheral blood. The TCR sequence derives from a man aged 40-55 years with acute or convalescent COVID-19. The chain has TRBV3-1 (or the pseudogene TRBV3-2) and TRBJ2-5, with a weak D call TRBD1 (5 bases). CDR3 region: CASSQGGLQETQYF. The CDR3 region has the DNA TGTGCCAGCAGCCAAGGGGGCCTGCAAGAGACCCAGTACTTC.